A selection of T cell receptor beta chains follows, all from one sample in a study of neurological immune-mediated disorders. TCRdb re-called the 5' RACE reads with MiXCR, one entry per CDR3 protein. The table includes 25,000 to 30,000 distinct CDR3 sequences, around 12% detected once. Sample: PBMCs. These receptors all come from a man aged 55-75 years in good health. Each CDR3 is given with its conserved first and last residue. The order of the fields is V gene, D gene, clone size, J gene, CDR3 protein, CDR3 DNA. The D gene is left open where the match is weak. A row's size may be missing; if present it is once, few, many or a size class.

V gene: TRBV5-1
D gene: TRBD1
clone size: many
J gene: TRBJ2-2
CDR3 protein: CASSWTGSTGELFF
CDR3 DNA: TGCGCCAGCAGCTGGACAGGGTCCACCGGGGAGCTGTTTTTT

V gene: TRBV2
D gene: TRBD1
clone size: many
J gene: TRBJ2-7
CDR3 protein: CASREGVGGGYEQYF
CDR3 DNA: TGTGCCAGCAGGGAAGGGGTAGGGGGCGGCTACGAGCAGTACTTC

V gene: TRBV12-3/TRBV12-4
D gene: NA
clone size: many
J gene: TRBJ1-1
CDR3 protein: CASSLWVANTEAFF
CDR3 DNA: TGTGCCAGCAGTTTATGGGTCGCGAACACTGAAGCTTTCTTT

V gene: TRBV6-5
D gene: NA
clone size: many
J gene: TRBJ1-2
CDR3 protein: CASSSDTGYTF
CDR3 DNA: TGTGCCAGCAGTTCCGACACTGGCTACACCTTC

V gene: TRBV5-1
D gene: NA
clone size: many
J gene: TRBJ1-1
CDR3 protein: CASSLDPGTEAFF
CDR3 DNA: TGCGCCAGCAGCTTGGACCCGGGGACTGAAGCTTTCTTT

V gene: TRBV20-1
D gene: NA
clone size: many
J gene: TRBJ2-5
CDR3 protein: CSATGMETQYF
CDR3 DNA: TGCAGTGCCACAGGGATGGAGACCCAGTACTTC

V gene: TRBV4-2
D gene: NA
clone size: many
J gene: TRBJ2-3
CDR3 protein: CASSQILVEFADTQYF
CDR3 DNA: TGTGCCAGCAGCCAGATACTAGTGGAATTCGCAGATACGCAGTATTTT

V gene: TRBV7-9
D gene: NA
clone size: many
J gene: TRBJ1-5
CDR3 protein: CASSLALGNQPQHF
CDR3 DNA: TGTGCCAGCAGCTTAGCTCTTGGCAATCAGCCCCAGCATTTT

V gene: TRBV19
D gene: TRBD2
clone size: NA
J gene: TRBJ2-7
CDR3 protein: CASARGVPYEQYF
CDR3 DNA: TGTGCCAGCGCCCGGGGGGTCCCCTACGAGCAGTACTTC

V gene: TRBV5-1
D gene: TRBD2
clone size: many
J gene: TRBJ2-1
CDR3 protein: CASSLLAGPYNEQFF
CDR3 DNA: TGCGCCAGCAGCTTACTAGCGGGCCCCTACAATGAGCAGTTCTTC

V gene: TRBV12-3/TRBV12-4
D gene: TRBD1
clone size: many
J gene: TRBJ1-6
CDR3 protein: CASGQGTGSPLHF
CDR3 DNA: TGTGCCAGCGGACAGGGTACCGGTTCACCCCTCCACTTT

V gene: TRBV5-1
D gene: TRBD1
clone size: NA
J gene: TRBJ1-1
CDR3 protein: CASSFGVGGQRFTEAFF
CDR3 DNA: TGCGCCAGCAGCTTTGGCGTCGGGGGACAGAGATTTACTGAAGCTTTCTTT

V gene: TRBV5-5
D gene: NA
clone size: many
J gene: TRBJ2-6
CDR3 protein: CASSFGTAPSGANVLTF
CDR3 DNA: TGTGCCAGCAGCTTTGGGACTGCCCCCTCTGGGGCCAACGTCCTGACTTTC

V gene: TRBV6-6
D gene: NA
clone size: many
J gene: TRBJ1-5
CDR3 protein: CASSYAGDNQPQHF
CDR3 DNA: TGTGCCAGCAGTTACGCGGGGGACAATCAGCCCCAGCATTTT

V gene: TRBV7-9
D gene: NA
clone size: many
J gene: TRBJ2-5
CDR3 protein: CASSQRDSQETQYF
CDR3 DNA: TGTGCCAGCAGCCAACGGGACTCTCAAGAGACCCAGTACTTC

V gene: TRBV6-5
D gene: TRBD1
clone size: many
J gene: TRBJ2-1
CDR3 protein: CATETGNRREQFF
CDR3 DNA: TGTGCCACCGAGACAGGGAATAGGAGGGAGCAGTTCTTC

V gene: TRBV6-5
D gene: TRBD1
clone size: many
J gene: TRBJ2-6
CDR3 protein: CASSYDRGFGANVLTF
CDR3 DNA: TGTGCCAGCAGTTACGACAGGGGGTTTGGGGCCAACGTCCTGACTTTC

V gene: TRBV7-9
D gene: NA
clone size: many
J gene: TRBJ2-1
CDR3 protein: CASRLEDSYNEQFF
CDR3 DNA: TGTGCCAGCAGGTTGGAGGACTCATACAATGAGCAGTTCTTC

V gene: TRBV7-3
D gene: NA
clone size: many
J gene: TRBJ2-3
CDR3 protein: CASSLTSGDTQYF
CDR3 DNA: TGTGCCAGCAGCTTAACGAGCGGAGATACGCAGTATTTT

V gene: TRBV7-6
D gene: TRBD1
clone size: NA
J gene: TRBJ2-2
CDR3 protein: CASSRDRDGEMFF
CDR3 DNA: TGTGCCAGCAGCCGGGACAGGGACGGGGAGATGTTTTTT

V gene: TRBV5-1
D gene: NA
clone size: NA
J gene: TRBJ2-7
CDR3 protein: CASSQGGDSYEQYF
CDR3 DNA: TGCGCCAGCAGCCAGGGGGGGGATTCCTACGAGCAGTACTTC

V gene: TRBV9
D gene: NA
clone size: medium-sized
J gene: TRBJ1-3
CDR3 protein: CASSQRPALIGHTIYF
CDR3 DNA: TGTGCCAGCAGCCAAAGACCCGCACTTATCGGACACACCATATATTTT

V gene: TRBV5-1
D gene: NA
clone size: many
J gene: TRBJ2-1
CDR3 protein: CASSLAGHNSYNEQFF
CDR3 DNA: TGCGCCAGCAGCTTGGCCGGACATAACTCCTACAATGAGCAGTTCTTC